Sequencing of this T cell receptor (beta chain) was carried out in a study of shared clonotypes between healthy human individuals. It was approximately 100 million PBMCs that unsorted samples used for genomic DNA. Deep-level assay runs were performed. Across several immunoSEQ plates, the genomic DNA of each subset was split evenly. Sequencing used immunoSEQ multiplex PCR; TCRdb keeps in-frame clones, though not all of them. The sample carries hundreds of thousands of clones, around 77% recorded once. This sequence originates from a woman aged 40 to 50 in good health. Some clones in this sample may be carry-over from other donors' samples. The sequencing input was PBMCs.

In DNA, the CDR3 is TGTGCCAGCAGCTTTTCGGGAGCGGGAGCAGAGGAGCTGTTTTTT. Encoded protein: CASSFSGAGAEELFF. This chain joins TRBV5-4 and TRBJ2-2, with 8 bases that match TRBD2. In germline, CDR1 is SGHNT, CDR2 YYREEE (reference sequence). The CDR3 covers 15 residues. V lost 2 bases to trimming and J lost 10 bases; unmatched junction nucleotides: 10.